What follows are 30 T cell receptor beta chains derived from one specimen sequenced in a study of T-cell reconstitution after alpha-beta-depleted transplantation in children. A TCRbeta library incorporating unique molecular identifiers was prepared. MiXCR, applied by TCRdb to the PCR reads, yields one record per CDR3 protein. The table shows 200,000 to 250,000 distinct CDR3 sequences, with roughly 10% occurring only once. Sequences were derived from PBMCs from the stem cell graft donor, sampled from the stem cell graft. These receptors were obtained from a human donor who donated a stem cell graft to a child with acute lymphoblastic leukemia.

This clonotype was seen more than once but under ten times. The DNA of the CDR3 is TGTGCCAGTAGTGACGGATTTGGGATTGAGCAGTTCTTC. Its translation is CASSDGFGIEQFF. V gene TRBV19 combines with J gene TRBJ2-1, with no clear D. The V end was cut by 5 bases, the J end by 9 bases, with 14 bases between. The CDR3 runs to 13 residues. Germline values: CDR1 LNHDA, CDR2 SQIVND (reference sequence).

Many counts were recorded for this clonotype. This sequence joins TRBV5-1 and TRBJ1-5; D is unresolved. CDR1 and CDR2 from the germline V gene are SGHRS and YFSETQ. The CDR3 spans 14 residues. The V end lost 2 bases, the J end lost 7 bases, and 13 bases lay between the germline ends. CDR3 protein: CASSLDVIGQPQHF. The CDR3 nucleotides are TGCGCCAGCAGCTTAGACGTGATCGGGCAGCCCCAGCATTTT. The entire variable domain, with the rest obtained from reference TRBV5-1 and TRBJ1-5, is as follows: KAGVTQTPRYLIKTRGQQVTLSCSPISGHRSVSWYQQTPGQGLQFLFEYFSETQRNKGNFPGRFSGRQFSNSRSEMNVSTLELGDSALYLCASSLDVIGQPQHFGDGTRLSIL.

The sample holds many counts of this clonotype. The chain combines TRBV4-3 with TRBJ1-1, with 9 bases identical to TRBD1. The CDR3 sequence is 15 residues long. J lost 3 bases, V lost 4 bases, and 6 bases had no gene match. The germline CDR1 and CDR2 sequences are LGHNA and YSLEER. The CDR3 is CASSPGTGLDTEAFF. CDR3 DNA: TGCGCCAGCAGCCCGGGGACAGGGCTGGACACTGAAGCTTTCTTT.

The V gene is TRBV20-1, the J gene TRBJ2-3, with D unclear. The V end lost 2 bases, the J end lost 6 bases, and 18 bases lay between the germline ends. This CDR3 is 15 amino acids long. The germline V gene has CDR1 DFQATT and CDR2 SNEGSKA (reference sequence). The CDR3 here is CSARRGQSSRDTQYF. The CDR3 nucleotides read TGCAGTGCTAGACGTGGCCAGTCCTCAAGGGATACGCAGTATTTT.

This clonotype was observed a handful of times. The genes are TRBV5-4 and TRBJ2-7, with TRBD2 identical over 7 bases. J was trimmed by 2 bases and V by 4 bases; bases with no gene match: 9. CDR1 and CDR2 (germline): SGHNT, YYREEE (reference sequence). This CDR3 is built from 15 residues. CDR3: CASSPGGGRAYEQYF. The CDR3 nucleotides read TGTGCCAGCAGCCCGGGGGGAGGCAGGGCCTACGAGCAGTACTTC.

Only a few counts were recorded for this clonotype. J is TRBJ2-7 and V is TRBV27; 9 bases fit TRBD2. With 5 bases clipped from V and 2 bases from J, the junction kept 16 bases outside the gene matches. The CDR3 consists of 18 residues. Germline V lookup: CDR1 MNHEY, CDR2 SMNVEV (reference sequence). The CDR3 DNA reads as TGTGCCAGCAGTGTGCGGGGACTAGCCGGCCCGGTCCCCTACGAGCAGTACTTC. Its protein product is CASSVRGLAGPVPYEQYF.

This clonotype has at least ten counts. V usage is TRBV7-8 and J usage is TRBJ1-5; perhaps TRBD1 as D (6 bases). Germline CDR1 and CDR2: SGHVS and FQNEAQ. Trimming cost V 1 base and J 1 base, with 11 bases left between them. The CDR3 contains 16 residues. The CDR3 loop is CASSLVGGRSNQPQHF. The CDR3 region has the DNA TGTGCCAGCAGCTTAGTAGGGGGGCGAAGCAATCAGCCCCAGCATTTT.

The V and J genes are TRBV12-3 or TRBV12-4 and TRBJ2-3; D may be TRBD1 (6 bases). The CDR3 has 16 amino acids. Trimming pared 3 bases from V and 7 bases from J, leaving 20 bases between. As DNA, the CDR3 is TGTGCCAGCAGTTTCCCAGGGGATCCAACGGGCCATACGCAGTATTTT. Translation: CASSFPGDPTGHTQYF.

This clonotype came up many times. The chain joins TRBV4-3 to TRBJ2-3, with D possibly being TRBD1 (6 bases). V was trimmed by 4 bases and J by 1 base, leaving 12 bases between them. The CDR3 runs to 15 residues. The V gene's germline CDR1 is LGHNA and CDR2 YSLEER. The CDR3 here is CASSPGAGRTDTQYF. Here the CDR3 DNA reads TGCGCCAGCAGCCCAGGGGCAGGGCGCACAGATACGCAGTATTTT.

This clonotype was found a few times. This chain connects TRBV5-1 to TRBJ2-2; 8 nucleotides line up with TRBD2. The CDR3 runs to 19 residues. V was clipped by 0 bases and J by 0 bases; unmatched bases: 10. Germline V lookup: CDR1 SGHRS, CDR2 YFSETQ. The CDR3 DNA reads TGCGCCAGCAGCTTGGGGTTGGAAGGACTAGCAGCGAACACCGGGGAGCTGTTTTTT. Its translation: CASSLGLEGLAANTGELFF.

Comments on this clonotype: The junction shows a germline mismatch at one end, possibly a read error. The V call is TRBV19, the J call TRBJ2-6; no clear D. Germline V lookup: CDR1 LNHDA, CDR2 SQIVND (reference sequence). The CDR3 sequence is 13 residues long. CDR3 residues: CASSIDPANVLTF. In DNA, the CDR3 is TGTGCCAGTAGTATAGATCCCGCCAACGTCCTGACGTTC. Full variable domain (missing parts from reference TRBV19 and TRBJ2-6): DGGITQSPKYLFRKEGQNVTLSCEQNLNHDAMYWYRQDPGQGLRLIYYSQIVNDFQKGDIAEGYSVSREKKESFPLTVTSAQKNPTAFYLCASSIDPANVLTFGAGSRLTVL.

This clonotype was seen ten or more times. The chain recombines TRBV27 with TRBJ1-4; TRBD1 matches 7 bases. Germline-derived CDR1 and CDR2 are MNHEY and SMNVEV (reference sequence). There are 19 residues in the CDR3. After removal of 5 bases from V and 3 bases from J, the junction contained 18 bases not matched to a gene. The CDR3 spells CASSDTRGQGEDSNEKLFF. The CDR3 region has the DNA TGTGCCAGCAGTGACACTAGGGGGCAGGGGGAGGATTCTAATGAAAAACTGTTTTTT.

The table lists this clonotype with many counts. The chain recombines TRBV5-1 with TRBJ2-7, with 7 nucleotides matching TRBD1. V gave up 4 bases and J gave up 0 bases; unmatched junction bases: 10. CDR1 is SGHRS, CDR2 YFSETQ, per germline. This CDR3 has 16 amino acids. The CDR3 loop is CASSRITGDISYEQYF. The CDR3 DNA is TGCGCCAGCAGCCGAATTACAGGGGATATCTCCTACGAGCAGTACTTC. Looking up the rest from reference TRBV5-1 and TRBJ2-7 gives the full variable domain: KAGVTQTPRYLIKTRGQQVTLSCSPISGHRSVSWYQQTPGQGLQFLFEYFSETQRNKGNFPGRFSGRQFSNSRSEMNVSTLELGDSALYLCASSRITGDISYEQYFGPGTRLTVT.

This clonotype was counted ten times or more. The V and J genes are TRBV5-1 and TRBJ1-1, with 7 bases matching TRBD1. The V segment lost 4 bases and the J segment 3 bases; nucleotides outside the gene matches: 9. Germline V CDR1 and CDR2: SGHRS, YFSETQ. The CDR3 is 15 residues long. The chain's CDR3 is CASSRQGKADTEAFF. CDR3 nucleotides: TGCGCCAGCAGCCGACAGGGAAAAGCGGACACTGAAGCTTTCTTT.

This chain uses TRBV12-3 or TRBV12-4 with TRBJ2-7, with D uncertain. The CDR3 consists of 14 residues. Trimming shortened V by 2 bases and J by 5 bases, and 13 bases separated the two germline ends. CDR3 loop: CASSLYRQANEQYF. The CDR3 region has the DNA TGTGCCAGCAGTTTATATAGGCAGGCCAACGAGCAGTACTTC.

In its sample, this clonotype was seen a few times. The gene calls are TRBV27 and TRBJ2-7; 8 bases map to TRBD1. The germline CDR1 and CDR2 sequences are MNHEY and SMNVEV (reference sequence). This CDR3 has 15 residues. V gave up 3 bases and J gave up 4 bases; unmatched junction bases: 8. CDR3 amino acids: CASSFYRTGPYEQYF. In nucleotides, the CDR3 is TGTGCCAGCAGTTTCTACAGGACAGGGCCGTACGAGCAGTACTTC.

This chain uses TRBV7-9 with TRBJ2-2, with a weak D call TRBD1 (5 bases). V lost 5 bases, J lost 3 bases, and 10 bases lay in between. The CDR3 covers 14 residues. Germline-derived CDR1 and CDR2 are SEHNR and FQNEAQ (reference sequence). CDR3 nucleotides: TGTGCCAGCAGCGCACAGGAGTACACCGGGGAGCTGTTTTTT. Protein: CASSAQEYTGELFF.

This chain links TRBV7-2 with TRBJ2-1; D is unresolved. Per the germline V gene, CDR1 is SGHTA and CDR2 is FQGNSA. V was shortened by 1 base and J by 0 bases, with 7 bases between the two germline ends. The CDR3 runs 15 residues. CDR3 DNA: TGTGCCAGCAGCTTAGGCCCCAGCTCCTACAATGAGCAGTTCTTC. Its translation is CASSLGPSSYNEQFF.

This chain joins TRBV14 and TRBJ2-1; TRBD2 aligns across 10 bases. CDR3 length: 14 residues. V dropped 3 bases and J dropped 9; count of bases not matched to a gene: 5. Germline V gene sequence: CDR1 SGHDN, CDR2 FVKESK. The CDR3 DNA follows: TGTGCCAGCAGCCATTTAGCGGGGGGTCTTGAGCAGTTCTTC. Protein sequence: CASSHLAGGLEQFF.

This clonotype has at least ten counts. The gene calls are TRBV6-5 and TRBJ1-6; TRBD1 is a possible D gene (5 bases). The V end lost 7 bases, the J end lost 4 bases, and 17 bases lay between the germline ends. Looked up from germline, CDR1 is MNHEY and CDR2 is SVGAGI. The CDR3 is 16 amino acids. The chain's CDR3 is CASKRDSGTYNSPLHF. For the CDR3, the DNA is TGTGCCAGCAAACGGGACTCCGGCACGTATAATTCACCCCTCCACTTT.

This clonotype was seen at least ten times. The V and J genes are TRBV12-3 or TRBV12-4 and TRBJ2-1, with D unresolved. There are 11 residues in the CDR3. V lost 7 bases and J 8 bases, leaving 9 bases between the germline ends. CDR3 sequence (DNA): TGTGCCAGCACAATTCTCGATGAGCAGTTCTTC. Residues: CASTILDEQFF.

The CDR3 bases are TGTGCCAGCAGCCTCAGCGGGGGGTCGGATGAGCAGTTCTTC. Amino acid sequence: CASSLSGGSDEQFF. The rearrangement links TRBV7-2 to TRBJ2-1; 9 bases fit TRBD2. With 5 bases clipped from V and 8 bases from J, the junction kept 7 bases outside the gene matches. The V gene's germline CDR1 is SGHTA and CDR2 FQGNSA. CDR3 length equals 14 residues.

This clonotype occurred many times. The chain combines TRBV5-1 with TRBJ2-2; tentatively, D is TRBD2 (6 bases). Deletions cut 4 bases from V and 0 bases from J, with 10 bases between. This CDR3 has 15 residues. Per the germline V gene, CDR1 is SGHRS and CDR2 is YFSETQ. This chain's CDR3 is CASSGGAANTGELFF. Written as DNA, the CDR3 is TGCGCCAGCAGCGGAGGGGCAGCGAACACCGGGGAGCTGTTTTTT.

In its sample, this clonotype was seen many times. The genes are TRBV3-1 and TRBJ2-2; 10 nucleotides align to TRBD1. This CDR3 is built from 17 residues. Germline CDR1 LGHDT, CDR2 YNNKEL (reference sequence). Unmatched junction bases numbered 8, after V lost 3 bases and J lost 4 bases. The CDR3 spells CASSHRQGALGTGELFF. CDR3 coding DNA: TGTGCCAGCAGCCACAGACAGGGGGCGTTGGGCACCGGGGAGCTGTTTTTT. The full variable domain, completed using reference TRBV3-1 and TRBJ2-2, is DTAVSQTPKYLVTQMGNDKSIKCEQNLGHDTMYWYKQDSKKFLKIMFSYNNKELIINETVPNRFSPKSPDKAHLNLHINSLELGDSAVYFCASSHRQGALGTGELFFGEGSRLTVL.

In its sample, this clonotype was seen many times. The rearrangement uses TRBV10-3 and TRBJ2-3; D is perhaps TRBD1 or TRBD2 (6 bases each). The CDR3 is 17 amino acids. Trimming removed 2 bases from V and 5 bases from J, with 20 bases in between. CDR1 and CDR2 (germline): ENHRY, SYGVKD. As DNA, the CDR3 is TGTGCCATCAGTGAGGCGCTACTACGGGGGCCCGAAGATACGCAGTATTTT. This sequence encodes CAISEALLRGPEDTQYF.

As concerns this clonotype: Mismatch with germline at one junction end may stem from a read error. The rearrangement joins TRBV7-2 to TRBJ2-1; the D is unclear. The germline gives CDR1 SGHTA, CDR2 FQGNSA. CDR3 size: 13 residues. In nucleotides, the CDR3 is TGTGTCAGCAGCTCGGGTGTCAGCAATGAGCAGTTCTTC. Translation: CVSSSGVSNEQFF.

The rearrangement links TRBV4-1 to TRBJ2-1, with D perhaps TRBD1 or TRBD2 (6 bases each). Trimming cost V 1 base and J 7 bases, with 14 bases left between them. The CDR3 totals 15 residues. Germline values: CDR1 MGHRA, CDR2 YSYEKL. The CDR3: CASSQGGGPLNEQFF. CDR3 sequence (DNA): TGCGCCAGCAGCCAAGGTGGGGGGCCTTTAAATGAGCAGTTCTTC.

In its sample, this clonotype was seen a few times. The gene calls are TRBV20-1 and TRBJ1-1; TRBD1 aligns across 8 bases. V was pared by 0 bases and J by 2 bases, with 8 bases of the junction left unmatched. Germline V gene data show CDR1 as DFQATT and CDR2 as SNEGSKA (reference sequence). The CDR3 extends over 16 amino acids. CDR3 sequence (DNA): TGCAGTGCTAGAGACCCGAACAGGGGGAGCAACACTGAAGCTTTCTTT. It translates to CSARDPNRGSNTEAFF.

This clonotype was counted ten times or more. CDR3 protein: CSAREWEEGLGYTF. CDR3 in DNA: TGCAGTGCTAGAGAATGGGAGGAGGGGTTGGGCTACACCTTC. The chain uses TRBV20-1 and TRBJ1-2; possibly TRBD1 for D (5 bases). V was shortened by 0 bases and J by 8 bases, with 16 bases between the two germline ends. This CDR3 is built from 14 residues. The V gene's germline CDR1 is DFQATT and CDR2 SNEGSKA (reference sequence).

This clonotype was observed at least ten times. V gene TRBV3-1 combines with J gene TRBJ2-1; 11 bases map to TRBD2. Germline V gene data show CDR1 as LGHDT and CDR2 as YNNKEL (reference sequence). With 3 bases clipped from V and 9 bases from J, the junction kept 10 bases outside the gene matches. The CDR3 has 16 residues. This chain's CDR3 is CASSHLSGGALAEQFF. For the CDR3, the DNA is TGTGCCAGCAGCCACCTTAGCGGGGGGGCCCTGGCTGAGCAGTTCTTC.